The 27 T cell receptor beta chains in this list originate from one sample, sequenced in a study of PD-L1 blockade in urothelial cancer. Time point meaning: pretreatment peripheral blood. Using immunoSEQ multiplex PCR, the repertoire was profiled, and TCRdb retains in-frame clones only, with some absent. The sample yields over 65,000 clones, about 90% seen once. This sample comprised PBMCs, obtained around atezolizumab (anti-PD-L1) treatment. The receptors shown here come from an older man with urothelial cancer.

This clone was seen a single time. The chain carries TRBV6-1 and TRBJ2-7; 12 bases are a match to TRBD2. Germline CDR1 is MNHNS and CDR2 is SASEGT. With 6 bases clipped from V and 4 bases from J, the junction kept 7 bases outside the gene matches. This CDR3 is built from 15 residues. This CDR3 is CASRLLAGGLYEQYF. Written as DNA, the CDR3 is TGTGCCAGCAGACTACTAGCGGGAGGACTATACGAGCAGTACTTC.

This clone was found a few times. J is TRBJ1-5 and V is TRBV27; tentative D call: TRBD1 (6 bases). V dropped 6 bases and J dropped 5 bases, with 17 bases sitting between them. This CDR3 is built from 15 residues. Germline V lookup: CDR1 MNHEY, CDR2 SMNVEV (reference sequence). The CDR3 DNA is TGTGCCAGCAGACCAACAGGGCAGGGTTATCAGCCCCAGCATTTT. Its protein is CASRPTGQGYQPQHF.

Here the CDR3 reads CAWRGQPYEQYF. The CDR3 DNA sequence: TGTGCCTGGAGGGGACAGCCCTACGAGCAGTACTTC. The genes are TRBV30 and TRBJ2-7, with TRBD1 identical over 7 bases. Germline lookup yields CDR1 GTSNPN and CDR2 SVGIG (reference sequence). J gave up 2 bases and V 3 bases, and 1 base lay outside the gene matches. The CDR3 has 12 amino acids.

The chain joins TRBV6-5 to TRBJ1-5, with TRBD1 matching over 10 bases. Per the germline V gene, CDR1 is MNHEY and CDR2 is SVGAGI. The CDR3 has 16 residues. The V and J ends lost 4 bases and 5 bases, in that order; junction bases with no gene match: 8. In DNA, the CDR3 is TGTGCCAGCAGTTCCGCCCAGGGACAGGGGCATCAGCCCCAGCATTTT. Translation gives CASSSAQGQGHQPQHF.

This clone has a single count. The rearrangement links TRBV7-3 to TRBJ2-2; TRBD2 agrees at 7 bases. The CDR3 totals 18 residues. Germline CDR1 and CDR2: SGHTA and FQGTGA. The V gene end was trimmed by 5 bases and the J gene end by 0 bases; junction bases not matched to a gene: 12. CDR3 residues: CASSPNLRLATNTGELFF. Written as DNA, the CDR3 is TGTGCCAGCAGCCCGAACCTTCGACTAGCTACGAACACCGGGGAGCTGTTTTTT.

The chain uses TRBV28 and TRBJ2-5; TRBD2 matches at 15 bases. This CDR3 is built from 18 residues. V was clipped by 4 bases and J by 7 bases; unmatched bases: 13. Germline loops: CDR1 MDHEN, CDR2 SYDVKM. CDR3 region: CASSSTGLAGGPRGTQYF. The CDR3 DNA reads TGTGCCAGCAGTTCAACGGGACTAGCGGGAGGCCCAAGAGGGACCCAGTACTTC.

The chain is built from TRBV28 and TRBJ1-2, with 10 bases aligning to TRBD1. CDR1 is MDHEN and CDR2 is SYDVKM in the germline V gene. The CDR3 is 13 amino acids. Losses at the gene ends were 6 bases for V and 8 bases for J; bases not matched to a gene: 6. In DNA form, the CDR3 reads TGTGCCAGCAGCTTGGGACAGGGGCACGGCTACACCTTC. Its translation is CASSLGQGHGYTF.

The V gene is TRBV5-4, the J gene TRBJ2-6; D call uncertain. Trimming pared 4 bases from V and 2 bases from J, leaving 10 bases between. Germline assignment: CDR1 SGHNT and CDR2 YYREEE (reference sequence). CDR3 length: 15 residues. This CDR3 is CASSLSITGANVLTF. The CDR3 DNA is TGTGCCAGCAGCCTTAGCATAACTGGGGCCAACGTCCTGACTTTC.

This chain uses TRBV4-2 with TRBJ1-2; 9 bases are shared with TRBD1. After removal of 4 bases from V and 5 bases from J, the junction contained 8 bases not matched to a gene. Germline CDR1 and CDR2: LGHNA and YNFKEQ. The CDR3 extends over 15 amino acids. Here the CDR3 DNA reads TGTGCCAGCAGCCCCCTGACAGGGGGAGGATATGGCTACACCTTC. Residues: CASSPLTGGGYGYTF.

This clone was counted once. This sequence joins TRBV7-2 and TRBJ1-5; D is undetermined. Germline V gene data show CDR1 as SGHTA and CDR2 as FQGNSA. The V end was cut by 2 bases, the J end by 7 bases, with 15 bases between. The CDR3 extends over 15 amino acids. The CDR3 coding sequence is TGTGCCAGCAGCTTACGGTCGGGGAGAGGCCAGCCCCAGCATTTT. Its protein is CASSLRSGRGQPQHF. The whole variable domain, filled in from reference TRBV7-2 and TRBJ1-5, reads GAGVSQSPSNKVTEKGKDVELRCDPISGHTALYWYRQSLGQGLEFLIYFQGNSAPDKSGLPSDRFSAERTGGSVSTLTIQRTQQEDSAVYLCASSLRSGRGQPQHFGDGTRLSIL.

This rearrangement joins TRBV2 to TRBJ1-5; 9 bases agree with TRBD1. Trimming cost V 6 bases and J 6 bases; bases outside gene matches: 9. In germline, CDR1 is SNHLY, CDR2 FYNNEI. The CDR3 extends over 15 amino acids. The CDR3 is CASRELQGAFQPQHF. CDR3 bases: TGTGCCAGCAGGGAGTTACAGGGGGCGTTTCAGCCCCAGCATTTT.

The chain recombines TRBV21-1 with TRBJ1-2. TRBV21-1 is recorded as a pseudogene. This CDR3 is 16 amino acids long. CDR3 sequence reads: CASSFPPIREDYGYTF. DNA for the CDR3: TGTGCCAGCAGCTTCCCCCCAATCAGGGAGGACTATGGCTACACCTTC.

The chain has TRBV6-5 and TRBJ1-5; 7 bases fit TRBD1. J was trimmed by 0 bases and V by 6 bases; bases with no gene match: 5. Germline V gene data show CDR1 as MNHEY and CDR2 as SVGAGI. This CDR3 region has 15 residues. The CDR3 is CASSRQGLSNQPQHF. The DNA of the CDR3 is TGTGCCAGCAGCCGACAGGGTCTTAGCAATCAGCCCCAGCATTTT.

This chain connects TRBV19 to TRBJ2-5; 9 bases are a match to TRBD1. CDR1 LNHDA and CDR2 SQIVND come from the germline V gene (reference sequence). Trimming cost V 5 bases and J 7 bases; bases outside gene matches: 5. There are 13 residues in the CDR3. CDR3 region: CASSRTGAGTQYF. CDR3 in DNA: TGTGCCAGTAGTCGGACAGGGGCGGGGACCCAGTACTTC.

The chain links TRBV29-1 to TRBJ2-3, with 9 bases aligning to TRBD1. CDR1 SQVTM and CDR2 ANQGSEA come from the germline V gene. This CDR3 has 14 amino acids. The V and J ends lost 4 bases and 1 base, in that order; junction bases with no gene match: 3. DNA for the CDR3: TGCAGCGTTGGGACAGGGGTGGGCACAGATACGCAGTATTTT. This gives the protein CSVGTGVGTDTQYF.

This chain joins TRBV18 and TRBJ2-7, with 11 bases lining up with TRBD2. Germline V CDR1 and CDR2: KGHSH, LQKENI. The CDR3 contains 18 residues. The V gene end was trimmed by 8 bases and the J gene end by 2 bases; junction bases not matched to a gene: 17. CDR3 protein: CASRPEGTSGLKPYEQYF. CDR3 nucleotide sequence: TGTGCCAGCCGCCCAGAAGGGACTAGCGGTCTGAAGCCCTACGAGCAGTACTTC.

CDR3 sequence: CASKPGDANYGYTF. The CDR3 region has the DNA TGTGCCAGTAAACCGGGGGATGCTAACTATGGCTACACCTTC. The gene calls are TRBV19 and TRBJ1-2; D is perhaps TRBD1 (5 bases). V dropped 7 bases and J dropped 0 bases, with 12 bases sitting between them. This CDR3 is built from 14 residues. Germline assignment: CDR1 LNHDA and CDR2 SQIVND (reference sequence).

This clone has just one count. The genes are TRBV9 and TRBJ2-1; 9 nucleotides line up with TRBD2. From germline, CDR1 is SGDLS and CDR2 YYNGEE. This CDR3 contains 15 residues. The V gene end was trimmed by 0 bases and the J gene end by 8 bases; junction bases not matched to a gene: 6. The CDR3 loop reads CASSVVASGVDEQFF. CDR3 DNA sequence: TGTGCCAGCAGCGTAGTGGCTAGCGGGGTGGATGAGCAGTTCTTC. The whole variable domain, filled in from reference TRBV9 and TRBJ2-1, reads DSGVTQTPKHLITATGQRVTLRCSPRSGDLSVYWYQQSLDQGLQFLIQYYNGEERAKGNILERFSAQQFPDLHSELNLSSLELGDSALYFCASSVVASGVDEQFFGPGTRLTVL.

In its sample, this clone was seen a few times. CDR3 protein: CASSFKGDYGYTF. The DNA of the CDR3 is TGTGCCAGCAGCTTTAAGGGAGACTATGGCTACACCTTC. This chain connects TRBV5-4 to TRBJ1-2; D unresolved. The CDR3 consists of 13 residues. Looked up from germline, CDR1 is SGHNT and CDR2 is YYREEE (reference sequence). The V and J ends lost 2 bases and 3 bases respectively, with 8 bases between them.

The gene calls are TRBV5-1 and TRBJ1-1; D gene ambiguous. V was clipped by 4 bases and J by 6 bases, with 13 bases between them. Germline V lookup: CDR1 SGHRS, CDR2 YFSETQ. This CDR3 is 13 amino acids long. CDR3 nucleotides: TGCGCCAGCAGCCCCCGGGGTAGCGCTGAAGCTTTCTTT. This codes for CASSPRGSAEAFF. The variable domain in full, with the rest retrieved from reference TRBV5-1 and TRBJ1-1, is KAGVTQTPRYLIKTRGQQVTLSCSPISGHRSVSWYQQTPGQGLQFLFEYFSETQRNKGNFPGRFSGRQFSNSRSEMNVSTLELGDSALYLCASSPRGSAEAFFGQGTRLTVV.

The chain has TRBV5-1 and TRBJ2-7, with 8 bases aligning to TRBD2. V gave up 5 bases and J gave up 5 bases; unmatched junction bases: 9. In germline, CDR1 is SGHRS, CDR2 YFSETQ. This CDR3 contains 14 residues. The CDR3 sequence is CASRSGTSLNEQYF. The CDR3 region has the DNA TGCGCCAGCAGGTCCGGGACTAGTCTGAACGAGCAGTACTTC.

The J gene is TRBJ2-2, the V gene TRBV11-3; no firm D call. The CDR3 length is 13 residues. V was trimmed by 2 bases and J by 2 bases, leaving 3 bases between them. The germline V gene encodes CDR1 SGHNT and CDR2 YENEEA. CDR3 loop: CASSLYNTGELFF. The CDR3 coding sequence is TGTGCCAGCAGCTTATATAACACCGGGGAGCTGTTTTTT.

This rearrangement joins TRBV9 to TRBJ2-3; 9 bases map to TRBD2. Germline CDR1 is SGDLS and CDR2 is YYNGEE. Losses at the gene ends were 3 bases for V and 6 bases for J; bases not matched to a gene: 11. This CDR3 comprises 16 residues. Written as DNA, the CDR3 is TGTGCCAGCAGCGACGGACTTAGCGGGAGTCAGGATACGCAGTATTTT. Its protein product is CASSDGLSGSQDTQYF.

The V call is TRBV7-8, the J call TRBJ2-7; possible D gene TRBD1, 5 bases. This CDR3 spans 13 amino acids. Germline V gene data show CDR1 as SGHVS and CDR2 as FQNEAQ. V lost 0 bases and J 6 bases, leaving 9 bases between the germline ends. The CDR3: CASSLAQVGEQYF. CDR3 bases: TGTGCCAGCAGCTTAGCACAGGTGGGCGAGCAGTACTTC.

The genes are TRBV19 and TRBJ2-7, with D maybe TRBD1 (7 bases). Deletions cut 4 bases from V and 4 bases from J, with 11 bases between. From germline, CDR1 is LNHDA and CDR2 SQIVND (reference sequence). The CDR3 length is 13 residues. CDR3 nucleotide sequence: TGTGCCAGTAGTACCGCAGGGGGGTACGAGCAGTACTTC. It is translated as CASSTAGGYEQYF.

J is TRBJ1-4 and V is TRBV19; TRBD1 agrees at 7 bases. The length of the CDR3 is 16 residues. The germline CDR1 and CDR2 sequences are LNHDA and SQIVND (reference sequence). V shed 3 bases and J 8 bases; nucleotides not matched to a gene: 12. The CDR3 spells CASSITGDGSFEKLFF. The CDR3 DNA follows: TGTGCCAGTAGTATTACAGGGGATGGCTCTTTCGAAAAACTGTTTTTT.

This rearrangement joins TRBV7-7 to TRBJ2-3; TRBD2 is a possible D gene (5 bases). Trimming stripped 5 bases from V and 0 bases from J, with 12 bases between. The germline gives CDR1 SSHAT, CDR2 FNYEAQ (reference sequence). The CDR3 spans 15 residues. The CDR3 protein is CASSPAGGSTDTQYF. The CDR3 DNA follows: TGTGCCAGCAGCCCGGCAGGAGGAAGCACAGATACGCAGTATTTT.